This T cell receptor beta chain came from a study of glioma-infiltrating T cells (TCRdb year 2016). Concerning the study at large: Low-grade gliomas were WHO grade II oligodendrogliomas or astrocytomas, and glioblastomas were WHO grade IV tumors sampled at initial rather than recurrent diagnosis. Glioma patients received dexamethasone for six or fewer days before surgery. Sequencing coverage of roughly 4- to 11-fold of around 1 million peripheral T cells was targeted for blood libraries. Glioma tissue, non-neoplastic brain tissue and matched peripheral blood mononuclear cells were used as sources from which TCR alpha- and beta-chain repertoires were sequenced. Each tissue-infiltrating repertoire was compared with the same patient's peripheral blood repertoire to measure divergence between tissue and blood T-cell populations. Three low-grade glioma patients, several primary glioblastoma patients and three non-glioma patients contributing non-neoplastic brain tissue were included in the paired cohort. On the study overall, not on this receptor specifically: Small numbers underpinned the group comparisons: 8 or 9 glioblastoma patients, three low-grade glioma patients and three non-neoplastic patients. Patients with low tissue-blood divergence were marked by a signature set of shared blood CDR3 motifs, and this signature set was depleted in highly divergent patients. In non-neoplastic patients, VJ-independent divergence between tissue and blood fell below expectation, whereas in all gliomas, and especially in low-grade gliomas, the divergence rose above expectation. Very few CDR3 sequences were shared between tissue and blood, attributed to high CDR3 diversity and limited sampling.

Immediately after resection, surgical brain or tumor specimens were cryofrozen in liquid nitrogen, and peripheral blood cells were collected at the same time. V drops 6 bases and J drops 5 bases, leaving 14 bases in between. From cysteine to phenylalanine, the CDR3 is 12 amino acids long. The kept DNA is CDR3 alone, 36 bases in frame from the first base. The germline V gene (reference sequence) specifies DFQATT as CDR1 and SNEGSKA as CDR2. As regards this clonotype: Its antigen is not yet known. Base qualities are not provided; no much larger clone lies one nucleotide away.

The iRepertoire nested amplicon-rescue multiplex PCR (arm-PCR) platform was used to amplify TCR alpha and beta CDR3 regions from RNA. The input for one-step reverse transcription and amplification was about 100-400 ng of tissue mRNA or PBMC total RNA. Following bead purification, Illumina adapters were added by a secondary multiplex PCR, and libraries between 200 and 400 bp were gel-purified. Internal 6-nucleotide barcodes were carried by the libraries and were used for demultiplexing. The libraries were sequenced on an Illumina MiSeq using 2x220 or 2x250 nucleotide paired-end reads. In the authors' own workflow: Paired reads were merged using FLASH 1.2.11 and were aligned to the GRCh37 human genome using BWA-MEM, after which TRA and TRB reads were extracted. An IMGT-derived reference of cassette sequences and CDR3 motifs, with pseudogenes included, was used for V and J assignment. Three-frame translation of reads was performed, and productive CDR3s were defined as those with a C...FGXG motif and no stop codons. Unique combinations of V-J cassette pair and CDR3 amino acid sequence were defined as clonotypes. Reads were filtered by Hamming distance, thresholded by each sample's sequence error rate in mapped regions. Using fastp trimming at Q25 and MiXCR clonotype assembly, TCRdb reanalyzed the public sequencing data and kept in-frame beta chains. Each record represents a unique CDR3 protein, reported with the most common genes and DNA among its rows. These V and J calls rely on TCRdb rather than the paper's analysis. For this sample the table gives about 400,000 distinct CDR3 sequences, of which more than 35% were detected only once. The ten largest clones capture 12% of the sample.

The receptor comes from a human donor with low-grade glioma or glioblastoma, undergoing nonglioma brain surgery, or in good health (not recorded which). Sequencing was performed on glioma tissue, nonneoplastic brain tissue, or PBMCs (not recorded which). Recombination connected TRBV20-1 to TRBJ2-7; the D gene is possibly TRBD1 or TRBD2, each agreeing over 5 bases. The CDR3 corresponds to CSAPTRGDEQYF. The nucleotides are TGCAGTGCGCCAACGCGAGGGGACGAGCAGTACTTC.